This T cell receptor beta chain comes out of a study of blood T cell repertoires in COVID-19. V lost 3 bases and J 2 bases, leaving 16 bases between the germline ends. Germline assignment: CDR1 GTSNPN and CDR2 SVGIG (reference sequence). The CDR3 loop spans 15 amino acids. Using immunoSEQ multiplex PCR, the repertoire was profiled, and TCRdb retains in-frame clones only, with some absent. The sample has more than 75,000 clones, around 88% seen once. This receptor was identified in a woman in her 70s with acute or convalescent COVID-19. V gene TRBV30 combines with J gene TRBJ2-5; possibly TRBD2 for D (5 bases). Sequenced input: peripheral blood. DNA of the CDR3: TGTGCCTGGAGCAGCACATCGAGGGTACAAGAGACCCAGTACTTC. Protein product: CAWSSTSRVQETQYF.